These T cell receptor beta chains were read from a single sample in a study of blood T cell repertoires in COVID-19. Generated by immunoSEQ multiplex PCR, the TCRdb table keeps only in-frame clones and is missing some. The data show around 290,000 clones, roughly 91% seen once. Sequenced sample: PBMCs or T cells enriched from blood (not recorded which). These receptors originate from a woman aged 55-75 years in a cohort exposed to, infected with or recovered from COVID-19 (not recorded which). Both conserved end residues are part of each CDR3. The D gene is left open where the match is weak. Some rows have no size entry. The others give once, few or many, or a class for an expanded clone.

d_gene: TRBD2
j_gene: TRBJ2-5
abundance: -
v_gene: TRBV19
CDR3aa: CASSIRGQSSGLEETQYF
CDR3nt: TGTGCCAGTAGTATAAGAGGTCAGTCTAGCGGGCTAGAAGAGACCCAGTACTTC

d_gene: -
j_gene: TRBJ1-5
abundance: -
v_gene: TRBV30
CDR3aa: CAWSQQGNQPQHF
CDR3nt: TGTGCCTGGAGTCAACAGGGAAATCAGCCCCAGCATTTT

d_gene: TRBD1
j_gene: TRBJ2-5
abundance: -
v_gene: TRBV28
CDR3aa: CASSFSDRGKETQYF
CDR3nt: TGTGCCAGCAGTTTTTCGGACAGGGGAAAAGAGACCCAGTACTTC

d_gene: TRBD2
j_gene: TRBJ2-5
abundance: once
v_gene: TRBV7-2
CDR3aa: CASSRRLAETKETQYF
CDR3nt: TGTGCCAGCAGCCGCCGACTAGCGGAGACTAAAGAGACCCAGTACTTC

d_gene: -
j_gene: TRBJ2-2
abundance: -
v_gene: TRBV2
CDR3aa: CASSASLATGELFF
CDR3nt: TGTGCCAGCAGTGCCTCTCTAGCGACCGGGGAGCTGTTTTTT

d_gene: -
j_gene: TRBJ1-5
abundance: -
v_gene: TRBV28
CDR3aa: CASSLVQGNQPQHF
CDR3nt: TGTGCCAGCAGTTTGGTACAGGGCAATCAGCCCCAGCATTTT

d_gene: TRBD2
j_gene: TRBJ2-1
abundance: once
v_gene: TRBV7-3
CDR3aa: CASSSRGVAGVREQFF
CDR3nt: TGTGCCAGCAGCTCCCGCGGGGTAGCGGGAGTCAGGGAGCAGTTCTTC

d_gene: TRBD1
j_gene: TRBJ1-1
abundance: -
v_gene: TRBV7-9
CDR3aa: CASSSPGTANTEAFF
CDR3nt: TGTGCCAGCAGCTCACCTGGGACAGCTAACACTGAAGCTTTCTTT

d_gene: TRBD2
j_gene: TRBJ2-5
abundance: -
v_gene: TRBV5-1
CDR3aa: CASITQPGLGKETQYF
CDR3nt: TGCGCCAGCATCACCCAACCGGGACTAGGAAAAGAGACCCAGTACTTC

d_gene: TRBD2
j_gene: TRBJ2-1
abundance: -
v_gene: TRBV7-2
CDR3aa: CASSLGPTSGRAYNEQFF
CDR3nt: TGTGCCAGCAGCTTAGGGCCTACTAGCGGGAGGGCCTACAATGAGCAGTTCTTC

d_gene: -
j_gene: TRBJ2-5
abundance: few
v_gene: TRBV7-2
CDR3aa: CASSLTRETQYF
CDR3nt: TGTGCCAGCAGCCTTACGAGGGAGACCCAGTACTTC

d_gene: TRBD2
j_gene: TRBJ2-1
abundance: -
v_gene: TRBV7-2
CDR3aa: CASSSRAGVPYNEQFF
CDR3nt: TGTGCCAGCAGCTCCCGGGCGGGAGTCCCCTACAATGAGCAGTTCTTC

d_gene: TRBD1
j_gene: TRBJ2-7
abundance: -
v_gene: TRBV2
CDR3aa: CASRRQGTSYEQYF
CDR3nt: TGTGCCAGCAGACGACAGGGAACCTCCTACGAGCAGTACTTC

d_gene: TRBD1
j_gene: TRBJ1-2
abundance: few
v_gene: TRBV18
CDR3aa: CASLRDRGREGYTF
CDR3nt: TGTGCCAGCCTCCGAGACAGGGGGCGCGAAGGCTACACCTTC

d_gene: TRBD1
j_gene: TRBJ2-7
abundance: -
v_gene: TRBV5-1
CDR3aa: CASSPPDRGAGEQYF
CDR3nt: TGCGCCAGCAGCCCCCCGGACAGGGGGGCTGGTGAGCAGTACTTC

d_gene: -
j_gene: TRBJ2-2
abundance: -
v_gene: TRBV18
CDR3aa: CASSLMLATNTGELFF
CDR3nt: TGTGCCAGCTCACTGATGCTAGCAACGAACACCGGGGAGCTGTTTTTT

d_gene: -
j_gene: TRBJ2-5
abundance: -
v_gene: TRBV7-2
CDR3aa: CASSLAQGQETQYF
CDR3nt: TGTGCCAGCAGCTTAGCACAGGGCCAAGAGACCCAGTACTTC

d_gene: TRBD2
j_gene: TRBJ2-7
abundance: -
v_gene: TRBV5-1
CDR3aa: CASSSLAGEGEQYF
CDR3nt: TGCGCCAGCAGCTCCTTAGCGGGAGAGGGCGAGCAGTACTTC

d_gene: -
j_gene: TRBJ1-1
abundance: -
v_gene: TRBV6-6
CDR3aa: CASSMTAERNTEAFF
CDR3nt: TGTGCCAGCAGTATGACGGCGGAGCGAAACACTGAAGCTTTCTTT

d_gene: TRBD1
j_gene: TRBJ1-1
abundance: -
v_gene: TRBV7-3
CDR3aa: CASSLMTQGAGDTEAFF
CDR3nt: TGTGCCAGCAGCTTAATGACCCAGGGGGCAGGGGACACTGAAGCTTTCTTT

d_gene: -
j_gene: TRBJ2-3
abundance: -
v_gene: TRBV6-5
CDR3aa: CASRSGTQYF
CDR3nt: TGTGCCAGCAGGTCCGGTACGCAGTATTTT

d_gene: -
j_gene: TRBJ2-5
abundance: -
v_gene: TRBV6-5
CDR3aa: CASSYPSSRETQYF
CDR3nt: TGTGCCAGCAGTTACCCCTCTAGCAGAGAGACCCAGTACTTC

d_gene: -
j_gene: TRBJ1-3
abundance: -
v_gene: TRBV5-1
CDR3aa: CASSLAGIGNTIYF
CDR3nt: TGCGCCAGCAGCTTGGCAGGGATCGGAAACACCATATATTTT

d_gene: TRBD2
j_gene: TRBJ2-1
abundance: -
v_gene: TRBV2
CDR3aa: CASSEGGSGRGNEQFF
CDR3nt: TGTGCCAGCAGTGAAGGCGGTAGCGGGAGGGGTAATGAGCAGTTCTTC

d_gene: TRBD1
j_gene: TRBJ2-1
abundance: once
v_gene: TRBV7-3
CDR3aa: CASSLSVPGQGTYNEQFF
CDR3nt: TGTGCCAGCAGCTTATCTGTCCCGGGACAGGGAACCTACAATGAGCAGTTCTTC

d_gene: TRBD1
j_gene: TRBJ2-7
abundance: -
v_gene: TRBV19
CDR3aa: CASSRQGVAYEQYF
CDR3nt: TGTGCCAGTAGTAGACAGGGGGTCGCCTACGAGCAGTACTTC

d_gene: TRBD2
j_gene: TRBJ2-7
abundance: -
v_gene: TRBV9
CDR3aa: CASRWLAVTYEQYF
CDR3nt: TGTGCCAGCAGGTGGCTAGCGGTCACCTACGAGCAGTACTTC